The clone carrying this TCR beta chain was seen once. The antigen is unknown. For every subset, genomic DNA was evenly distributed across several immunoSEQ plates. The input for sorted-subset replicate PCRs was about 200 ng DNA, some 28,000 T cell genomes. Sequencing was performed with immunoSEQ multiplex PCR; in TCRdb, only in-frame clones are kept and a portion is missing. The sample shows 2 million to 2.5 million clones, about 94% of them seen only once. V was trimmed by 0 bases and J by 3 bases, leaving 12 bases between them. CDR3 size: 16 residues. CDR1 is MGHRA, CDR2 YSYEKL, per germline. The data derive from a study of shared clonotypes between healthy human individuals. About the study: The study used three CD4 naive, three CD4 memory, two CD8 naive and one CD8 memory plate per donor.

General study findings and limits: Sampling covered nothing but blood. Tissue TCR repertoires likely differ from those found in blood.

The source material was naive CD4+ T cells sorted from blood. Subset here: CD45RA+ positively selected. The chain combines TRBV4-1 with TRBJ2-1; D might be TRBD2 (6 bases). The origin of this receptor is a man between 18 and 29 years old in good health. The CDR3 sequence: CASSQDAGSLYNEQFF. CDR3 in DNA: TGCGCCAGCAGCCAAGACGCCGGGAGTCTCTACAATGAGCAGTTCTTC.